A single sample is the source of the 20 T cell receptor beta chains below, sequenced in a study of coeliac disease. Assay: immunoSEQ multiplex PCR; the TCRdb copy retains only in-frame clones and omits some. The table includes about 9,400 clones, under 70% detected once. The specimen was lamina propria lymphocytes from the gut. The receptors shown here come from a woman aged 60 to 75 with celiac disease.

The V gene is TRBV27, the J gene TRBJ1-2, with D perhaps matching TRBD1 (6 bases). The CDR3 is 15 residues long. CDR1 is MNHEY, CDR2 SMNVEV, per germline (reference sequence). V was clipped by 2 bases and J by 6 bases, with 16 bases between them. CDR3 coding DNA: TGTGCCAGCAGTTTAGTCCGGGGGGGGGCGGATGGCTACACCTTC. This encodes CASSLVRGGADGYTF.

This rearrangement joins TRBV7-9 to TRBJ2-7, with 8 positions matching TRBD2. Germline V gene data show CDR1 as SEHNR and CDR2 as FQNEAQ (reference sequence). With V trimmed by 5 bases and J by 5 bases, 5 bases remained unmatched. CDR3 length: 13 amino acids. CDR3 nucleotide sequence: TGTGCCAGCAGCCGCAGCGGGGGTCACGAGCAGTACTTC. This gives the protein CASSRSGGHEQYF. Variable domain in full (rest from reference TRBV7-9 and TRBJ2-7): DTGVSQNPRHKITKRGQNVTFRCDPISEHNRLYWYRQTLGQGPEFLTYFQNEAQLEKSRLLSDRFSAERPKGSFSTLEIQRTEQGDSAMYLCASSRSGGHEQYFGPGTRLTVT.

The rearrangement links TRBV21-1 to TRBJ2-3; TRBD2, the table's D call, was not compared with the DNA. TRBV21-1 is termed a pseudogene. The CDR3 loop spans 14 amino acids. The CDR3 DNA reads as TGTGCCAGCAGTTTAGGGGAGGGCACAGATACGCAGTATTTT. Its translation: CASSLGEGTDTQYF.

In its sample, this clone was seen a few times. This chain links TRBV6-1 with TRBJ2-1, with TRBD1 matching over 9 bases. The CDR3 consists of 15 residues. From germline, CDR1 is MNHNS and CDR2 SASEGT. The J segment lost 5 bases and the V segment lost 5 bases, leaving 7 bases of the junction unmatched. The CDR3 spells CASSSRQGVDNEQFF. CDR3 DNA sequence: TGTGCCAGCAGTAGTCGACAGGGGGTGGACAATGAGCAGTTCTTC.

This chain links TRBV6-5 with TRBJ1-1; D is undetermined. Looked up from germline, CDR1 is MNHEY and CDR2 is SVGAGI. V lost 9 bases and J lost 11, with 13 bases in between. This CDR3 is 10 amino acids long. For the CDR3, the DNA is TGTGCCAGACAACTAGTGGGGGCTTTCTTT. Translation gives CARQLVGAFF.

The genes are TRBV5-1 and TRBJ2-7; 7 bases line up with TRBD2. The junction had 5 bases not matched to a gene; V was cut back by 2 bases and J by 0 bases. CDR1 is SGHRS and CDR2 is YFSETQ in the germline V gene. The CDR3 totals 15 residues. This chain's CDR3 is CASSFSRESSYEQYF. The CDR3 DNA follows: TGCGCCAGCAGCTTCTCGCGGGAGTCCTCCTACGAGCAGTACTTC.

Details on this clone: An end of the junction differs from the germline gene, which may be a read error. The gene calls are TRBV4-1 and TRBJ2-5; maybe TRBD1 (7 bases). This CDR3 is 16 amino acids long. Germline V CDR1 and CDR2: MGHRA, YSYEKL. The CDR3 spells CASSPYRGGVEEPQYF. The CDR3 region has the DNA TGCGCCAGCAGCCCCTACAGGGGAGGCGTTGAAGAGCCCCAGTACTTC.

This clone was found once. V and J are TRBV7-2 and TRBJ1-1; TRBD1 aligns across 9 bases. Germline CDR1 and CDR2: SGHTA and FQGNSA. Germline trimming cut 2 bases from V and 12 bases from J; bases unmatched to any gene: 10. CDR3 size: 14 residues. The CDR3 here is CASSLQSGQGDTFF. In DNA, the CDR3 is TGTGCCAGCAGCTTACAATCGGGACAGGGTGATACTTTCTTT.

V usage is TRBV18 and J usage is TRBJ2-5, with 7 bases fitting TRBD2. Germline V gives CDR1 KGHSH, CDR2 LQKENI. The CDR3 covers 12 residues. The V gene end was trimmed by 3 bases and the J gene end by 7 bases; junction bases not matched to a gene: 2. For the CDR3, the DNA is TGTGCCAGCTCACCTCCGGGAGGGACCCAGTACTTC. It encodes CASSPPGGTQYF.

This clone is classed as medium-sized. The chain links TRBV28 to TRBJ2-7; 8 nucleotides agree with TRBD1. Germline loops: CDR1 MDHEN, CDR2 SYDVKM. This CDR3 contains 14 residues. The V and J ends lost 6 bases and 0 bases, in that order; junction bases with no gene match: 4. The CDR3 DNA reads TGTGCCAGCAGGTGGCAGGGGGCCTCCTACGAGCAGTACTTC. It encodes CASRWQGASYEQYF.

The V and J genes are TRBV4-3 and TRBJ2-2; D possibly corresponds to TRBD2 (5 bases). The CDR3 is 14 amino acids. V dropped 0 bases and J dropped 7 bases, with 9 bases sitting between them. Germline V gene sequence: CDR1 LGHNA, CDR2 YSLEER. The CDR3 sequence is CASSQERVNGELFF. In nucleotides, the CDR3 is TGCGCCAGCAGCCAAGAGAGGGTTAACGGGGAGCTGTTTTTT.

The chain employs TRBV5-1 and TRBJ2-1; D ambiguous. Trimming shortened V by 4 bases and J by 2 bases, and 10 bases separated the two germline ends. The CDR3 extends over 14 amino acids. Germline V lookup: CDR1 SGHRS, CDR2 YFSETQ. The CDR3 reads CASSLQTTYNEQFF. The DNA for the CDR3 is TGCGCCAGCAGCCTACAAACTACCTACAATGAGCAGTTCTTC. The complete variable domain, with remaining parts taken from reference TRBV5-1 and TRBJ2-1, reads KAGVTQTPRYLIKTRGQQVTLSCSPISGHRSVSWYQQTPGQGLQFLFEYFSETQRNKGNFPGRFSGRQFSNSRSEMNVSTLELGDSALYLCASSLQTTYNEQFFGPGTRLTVL.

The rearrangement joins TRBV5-1 to TRBJ2-1, with 11 positions matching TRBD2. Trimming removed 4 bases from V and 4 bases from J; junction bases left unmatched: 4. The CDR3 length is 15 residues. The germline V gene encodes CDR1 SGHRS and CDR2 YFSETQ. CDR3: CASSILAGGYNEQFF. The CDR3 nucleotides are TGCGCCAGCAGCATCCTAGCGGGGGGTTACAATGAGCAGTTCTTC.

This chain connects TRBV7-2 to TRBJ1-5, with D unresolved. The CDR3 is 12 residues long. Germline-derived CDR1 and CDR2 are SGHTA and FQGNSA. V gave up 3 bases and J gave up 6 bases, with 6 bases separating them. The CDR3 DNA reads TGTGCCAGCAGCTTTATGTTTCAGCCCCAGCATTTT. This translates into CASSFMFQPQHF.

The chain combines TRBV6-6 with TRBJ1-5, with 8 bases fitting TRBD1. J was trimmed by 4 bases and V by 5 bases; bases with no gene match: 7. The CDR3 is 15 amino acids. Germline CDR1 is MNHNY and CDR2 is SVGAGI (reference sequence). CDR3 in amino acids: CASSHPGQGNQPQHF. DNA for the CDR3: TGTGCCAGCAGTCACCCTGGACAGGGAAATCAGCCCCAGCATTTT.

V and J are TRBV7-2 and TRBJ2-1, with 8 positions matching TRBD1. Germline trimming cut 3 bases from V and 7 bases from J; bases unmatched to any gene: 5. Germline V gene lookup returns CDR1 SGHTA and CDR2 FQGNSA. There are 14 residues in the CDR3. Here the CDR3 reads CASSFRTGLNEQFF. CDR3 DNA sequence: TGTGCCAGCAGCTTCAGGACAGGGCTAAATGAGCAGTTCTTC.

The chain carries TRBV19 and TRBJ2-2, with D maybe TRBD2 (5 bases). Germline CDR1 reads LNHDA; CDR2 reads SQIVND (reference sequence). The CDR3 length is 14 residues. The V and J ends lost 2 bases and 6 bases respectively, with 10 bases between them. CDR3 sequence (DNA): TGTGCCAGTAGTATAAGCGGTTGGGCCGGGGAGCTGTTTTTT. It codes for CASSISGWAGELFF.

The CDR3 coding sequence is TGTGCCAGCAGCTTGCTGGCGGACAATGAGCAGTTCTTC. Translated, it gives CASSLLADNEQFF. The chain combines TRBV5-8 with TRBJ2-1; D is uncertain. There are 13 residues in the CDR3. Trimming shortened V by 1 base and J by 5 bases, and 7 bases separated the two germline ends. CDR1 is SGHTS and CDR2 is YDEGEE in the germline V gene.

V usage is TRBV7-9 and J usage is TRBJ2-3; 7 bases align to TRBD2. The CDR3 is 15 residues long. Germline V gene data show CDR1 as SEHNR and CDR2 as FQNEAQ (reference sequence). V shed 5 bases, J shed 4 bases, and the junction held 9 bases outside the gene matches. This CDR3 is CASSPSGGGSDTQYF. CDR3 bases: TGTGCCAGCAGCCCCTCGGGGGGAGGTTCAGATACGCAGTATTTT.

There are a few counts of this clone. This chain joins TRBV7-9 and TRBJ2-3; D perhaps matches TRBD1 (6 bases). There are 16 residues in the CDR3. V was clipped by 4 bases and J by 2 bases, with 16 bases between them. Looked up from germline, CDR1 is SEHNR and CDR2 is FQNEAQ (reference sequence). CDR3 sequence reads: CASSSEGRGYTDTQYF. In nucleotides, the CDR3 is TGTGCCAGCAGCTCCGAGGGCAGGGGATACACAGATACGCAGTATTTT.